The 9 T cell receptor beta chains listed next were all sequenced from one sample in a study of blood T cell repertoires in COVID-19. Only in-frame clones appear in the TCRdb table, and some are missing; sequencing was by immunoSEQ multiplex PCR. The data show under 250,000 clones, roughly 86% seen once. The specimen sequenced was peripheral blood. These receptors originate from a woman aged 60-70 years who had recovered from COVID-19.

This clone has only one observation. The chain couples TRBV4-1 to TRBJ2-7; 11 positions match TRBD1. CDR1 and CDR2 from the germline V gene are MGHRA and YSYEKL. The CDR3 extends over 13 amino acids. Trimming took 4 bases from V and 7 from J; bases not matched to a gene: 3. Here the CDR3 DNA reads TGCGCCAGCAGCCGGACAGGGGGCGATGAGCAGTACTTC. This gives the protein CASSRTGGDEQYF.

The genes are TRBV28 and TRBJ2-3; the D is unclear. Deletions cut 3 bases from V and 6 bases from J, with 10 bases between. Germline-derived CDR1 and CDR2 are MDHEN and SYDVKM. This CDR3 region has 13 residues. The CDR3 DNA follows: TGTGCCAGCAGTTTTGCAGGAAGCGATACGCAGTATTTT. It yields the protein CASSFAGSDTQYF.

This clone turned up a few times. This chain joins TRBV25-1 and TRBJ2-2; weak D call: TRBD1 (5 bases). The CDR3 length is 13 residues. Germline-derived CDR1 and CDR2 are MGHDK and SYGVNS. V was cut by 4 bases and J by 7 bases, with 10 bases left in between. For the CDR3, the DNA is TGTGCCAGCAGTGGAAGACAGAACGGGGAGCTGTTTTTT. This encodes CASSGRQNGELFF.

The V gene is TRBV7-2, the J gene TRBJ1-2, with D unclear. The V gene lost 4 bases and the J gene lost 8 bases, with 17 bases spanning the gap. Per germline, CDR1 SGHTA and CDR2 FQGNSA. CDR3 length: 14 residues. The CDR3 region has the DNA TGTGCCAGCAGCTCAATAAGAGGTTTTGGGGGCTACACCTTC. Amino acid sequence: CASSSIRGFGGYTF.

This clone was seen only a few times. The V call is TRBV27, the J call TRBJ2-7, with 13 bases that match TRBD2. J gave up 4 bases and V 4 bases, and 4 bases lay outside the gene matches. CDR1 MNHEY and CDR2 SMNVEV come from the germline V gene (reference sequence). The CDR3 sequence is 15 residues long. This chain's CDR3 is CASSSQTSGGYEQYF. The DNA for the CDR3 is TGTGCCAGCAGTTCACAGACTAGCGGGGGGTACGAGCAGTACTTC.

In DNA, the CDR3 is TGTGCCAGCAGCTTGACTACCGGGACAGGGGGGTATGGCTACACCTTC. Translation: CASSLTTGTGGYGYTF. The chain uses TRBV11-2 and TRBJ1-2, with 11 bases that match TRBD1. The CDR3 spans 16 residues. With 3 bases clipped from V and 5 bases from J, the junction kept 8 bases outside the gene matches. Looked up from germline, CDR1 is SGHAT and CDR2 is FQNNGV.

The V gene is TRBV7-8, the J gene TRBJ1-5; a possible D gene is TRBD1 (5 bases). Per germline, CDR1 SGHVS and CDR2 FQNEAQ. Deletions cut 5 bases from V and 6 bases from J, with 11 bases between. The CDR3 has 13 residues. CDR3 DNA: TGTGCCAGCAGCCCTCTCGGGGGTCAGCCCCAGCATTTT. It is translated as CASSPLGGQPQHF.

The chain has TRBV28 and TRBJ1-2; D unresolved. The CDR3 length is 13 residues. V was trimmed by 0 bases and J by 5 bases, leaving 7 bases between them. Germline values: CDR1 MDHEN, CDR2 SYDVKM. The CDR3 is CASSLWPEYGYTF. In DNA form, the CDR3 reads TGTGCCAGCAGTTTATGGCCGGAGTATGGCTACACCTTC.

This sequence joins TRBV2 and TRBJ2-3, with TRBD1 identical over 10 bases. The J segment lost 1 base and the V segment lost 7 bases, leaving 8 bases of the junction unmatched. Germline V gene lookup returns CDR1 SNHLY and CDR2 FYNNEI. This CDR3 comprises 16 residues. The CDR3 loop reads CASKRDGTGGTDTQYF. CDR3 bases: TGTGCCAGCAAGAGGGACGGGACAGGGGGCACAGATACGCAGTATTTT.